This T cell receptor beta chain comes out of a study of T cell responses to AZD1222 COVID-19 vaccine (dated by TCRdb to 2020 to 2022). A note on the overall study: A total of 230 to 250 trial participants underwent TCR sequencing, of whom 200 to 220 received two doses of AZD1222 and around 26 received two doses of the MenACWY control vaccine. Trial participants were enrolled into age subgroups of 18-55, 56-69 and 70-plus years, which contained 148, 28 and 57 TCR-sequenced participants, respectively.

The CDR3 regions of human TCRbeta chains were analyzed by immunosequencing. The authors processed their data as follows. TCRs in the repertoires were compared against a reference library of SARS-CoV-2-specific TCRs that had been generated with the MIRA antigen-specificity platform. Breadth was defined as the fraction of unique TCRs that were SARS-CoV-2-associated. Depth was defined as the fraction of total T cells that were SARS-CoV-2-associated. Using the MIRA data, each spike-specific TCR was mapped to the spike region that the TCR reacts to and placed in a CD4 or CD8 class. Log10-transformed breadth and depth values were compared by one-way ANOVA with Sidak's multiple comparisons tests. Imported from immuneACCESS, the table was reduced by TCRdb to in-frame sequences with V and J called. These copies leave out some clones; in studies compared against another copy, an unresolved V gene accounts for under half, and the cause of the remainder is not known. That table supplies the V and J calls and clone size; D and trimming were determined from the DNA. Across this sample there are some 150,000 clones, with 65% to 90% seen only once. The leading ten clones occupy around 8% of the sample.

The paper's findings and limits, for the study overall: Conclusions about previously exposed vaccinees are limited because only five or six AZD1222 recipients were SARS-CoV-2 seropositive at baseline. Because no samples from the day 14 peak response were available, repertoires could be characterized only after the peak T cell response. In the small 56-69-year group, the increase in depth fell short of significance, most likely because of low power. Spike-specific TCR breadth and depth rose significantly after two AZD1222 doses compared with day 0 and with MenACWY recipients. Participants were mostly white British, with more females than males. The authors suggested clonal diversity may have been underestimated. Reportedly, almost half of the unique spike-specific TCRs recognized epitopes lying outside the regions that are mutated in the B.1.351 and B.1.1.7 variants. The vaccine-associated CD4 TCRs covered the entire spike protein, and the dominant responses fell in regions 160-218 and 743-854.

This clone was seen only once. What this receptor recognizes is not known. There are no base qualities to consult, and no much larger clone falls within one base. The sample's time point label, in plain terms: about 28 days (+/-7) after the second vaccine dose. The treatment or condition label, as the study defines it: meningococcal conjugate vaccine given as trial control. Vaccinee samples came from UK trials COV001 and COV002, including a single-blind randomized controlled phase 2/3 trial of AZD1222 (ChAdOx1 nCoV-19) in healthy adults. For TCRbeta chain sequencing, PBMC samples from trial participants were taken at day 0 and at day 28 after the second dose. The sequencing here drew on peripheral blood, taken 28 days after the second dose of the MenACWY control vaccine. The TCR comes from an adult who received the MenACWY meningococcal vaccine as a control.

The CDR3 here reads CASSRTVGQPQHF. The DNA sequence is as follows: TGTGCCAGCAGTCGGACAGTAGGTCAGCCCCAGCATTTT. Recombination connected TRBV6-5 to TRBJ1-5; the best D guess is TRBD1, with 6 bases matching. The CDR3 measures 13 amino acids from cysteine to phenylalanine. Only the CDR3 DNA is retained, 39 bases long and in frame from the first base. The trim is 5 bases for V and 6 bases for J, with a gap of 11 bases between the germline ends. CDR1 and CDR2 (MNHEY, SVGAGI) derive from the germline V gene.